The clone carrying this T cell receptor beta chain was detected only a few times. Its antigen remains unknown. The entry originates in a study of identical twins. Notes on the study in general: Twin-shared out-of-frame alpha sequences showed excess low generation probability.

Template switching added a universal primer site; cDNA carried unique molecular identifiers. TCRdb redid the calling of the 5' RACE reads with MiXCR, one entry per CDR3 protein. The table includes approximately 590,000 distinct CDR3 sequences, 7.5% to 10% detected once. Trimming removed 10 bases from V and 2 bases from J, with 14 bases in between. The CDR3 spans 13 residues. Germline CDR1 and CDR2: SEHNR and FQNEAQ (reference sequence). These data were likewise used in another study, on yellow fever vaccine responses in identical twins.

The rearrangement links TRBV7-9 to TRBJ2-5; weak D call: TRBD1 (5 bases). The sequenced sample was PBMCs. The clonotype was recovered from a woman aged 18-35 years in good health. As DNA, the CDR3 is TGTGCCACAGGGTTAAAGTGGCAAGAGACCCAGTACTTC. Its translation: CATGLKWQETQYF.